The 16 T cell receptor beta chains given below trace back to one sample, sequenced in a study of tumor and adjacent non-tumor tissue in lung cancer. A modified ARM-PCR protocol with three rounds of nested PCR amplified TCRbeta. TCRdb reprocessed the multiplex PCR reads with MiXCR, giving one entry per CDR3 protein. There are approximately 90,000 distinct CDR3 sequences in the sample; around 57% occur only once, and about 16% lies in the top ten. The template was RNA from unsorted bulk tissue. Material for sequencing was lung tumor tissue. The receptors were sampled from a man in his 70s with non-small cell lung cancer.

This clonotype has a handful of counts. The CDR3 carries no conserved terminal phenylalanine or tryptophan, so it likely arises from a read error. The CDR3 nucleotides read TGTGCCAGCAGCCTAGGCTGGGGGAGAACCGGGGAGCTGTTTCTT. Translated, it gives CASSLGWGRTGELFL. The chain has TRBV11-2 and TRBJ2-2; D is perhaps TRBD1 or TRBD2 (5 bases each). V was clipped by 5 bases and J by 5 bases, with 15 bases between them. CDR1 and CDR2 (germline): SGHAT, FQNNGV. The CDR3 runs to 15 residues.

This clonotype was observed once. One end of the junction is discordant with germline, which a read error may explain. The CDR3 DNA is TGTGTCAGCAGTCCCCGGGGAACAGCCAAAAACATTCAGTACTTC. It codes for CVSSPRGTAKNIQYF. The V gene is TRBV6-5, the J gene TRBJ2-4; D is possibly TRBD2 (5 bases). The germline gives CDR1 MNHEY, CDR2 SVGAGI. This CDR3 comprises 15 residues.

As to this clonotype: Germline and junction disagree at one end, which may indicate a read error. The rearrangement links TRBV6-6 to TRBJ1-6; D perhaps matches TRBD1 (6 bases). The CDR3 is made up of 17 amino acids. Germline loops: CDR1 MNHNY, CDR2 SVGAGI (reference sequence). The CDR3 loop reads CASSCSGGAPHNSLLHF. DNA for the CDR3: TGTGCCAGCAGTTGCTCCGGGGGCGCCCCCCACAATTCACTCCTCCACTTT.

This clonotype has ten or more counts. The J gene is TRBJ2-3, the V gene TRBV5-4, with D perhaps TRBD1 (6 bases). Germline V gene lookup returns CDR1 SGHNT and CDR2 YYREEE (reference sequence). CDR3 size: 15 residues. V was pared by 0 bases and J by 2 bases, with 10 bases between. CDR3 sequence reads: CASSLATGLTDTQYF. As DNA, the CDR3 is TGTGCCAGCAGCTTGGCTACAGGGCTCACAGATACGCAGTATTTT.

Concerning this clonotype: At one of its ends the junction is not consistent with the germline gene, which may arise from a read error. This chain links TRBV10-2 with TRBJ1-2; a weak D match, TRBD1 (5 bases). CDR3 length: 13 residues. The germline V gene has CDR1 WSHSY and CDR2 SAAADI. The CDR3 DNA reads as TGCGCCAGCAGACCGACAGAGGAGTATGGCCACACCTTC. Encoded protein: CASRPTEEYGHTF.

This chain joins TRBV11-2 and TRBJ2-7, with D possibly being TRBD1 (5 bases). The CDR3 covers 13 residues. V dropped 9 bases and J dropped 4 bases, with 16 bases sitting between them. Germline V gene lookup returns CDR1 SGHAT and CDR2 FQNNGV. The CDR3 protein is CASSMDPGYEQYF. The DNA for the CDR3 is TGTGCCAGTAGCATGGATCCAGGGTACGAGCAGTACTTC. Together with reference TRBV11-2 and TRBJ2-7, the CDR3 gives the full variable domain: EAGVAQSPRYKIIEKRQSVAFWCNPISGHATLYWYQQILGQGPKLLIQFQNNGVVDDSQLPKDRFSAERLKGVDSTLKIQPAKLEDSAVYLCASSMDPGYEQYFGPGTRLTVT.

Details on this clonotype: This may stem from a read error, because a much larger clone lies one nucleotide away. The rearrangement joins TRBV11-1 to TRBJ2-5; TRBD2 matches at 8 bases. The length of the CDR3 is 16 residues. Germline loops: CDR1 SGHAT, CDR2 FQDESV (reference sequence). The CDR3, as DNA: TGTGCCTGCAGCTTAGTCGGAGCGGGGGCTCAAGAGACCCAGTACTTC. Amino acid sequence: CACSLVGAGAQETQYF.

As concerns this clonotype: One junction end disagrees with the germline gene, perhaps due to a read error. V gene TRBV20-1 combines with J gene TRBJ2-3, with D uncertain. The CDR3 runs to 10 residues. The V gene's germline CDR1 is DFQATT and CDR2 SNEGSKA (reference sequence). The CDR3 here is CSALTNTHYF. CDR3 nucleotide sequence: TGCAGTGCCCTAACAAATACGCATTATTTT.

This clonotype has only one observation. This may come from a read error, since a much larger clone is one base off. The CDR3 DNA reads as TGTACCAGCAGCTCCCAGGACAGGGGGAGGGAAAAACTGTTTTTT. Its translation is CTSSSQDRGREKLFF. The chain is built from TRBV5-6 and TRBJ1-4; TRBD1 matches 10 bases. The germline gives CDR1 SGHDT, CDR2 YYEEEE. The CDR3 is made up of 15 amino acids.

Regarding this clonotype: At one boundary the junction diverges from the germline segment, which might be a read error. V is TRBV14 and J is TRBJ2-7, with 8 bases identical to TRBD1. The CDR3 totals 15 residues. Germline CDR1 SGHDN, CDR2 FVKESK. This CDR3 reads CVSSQASRGPLSQYF. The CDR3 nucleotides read TGTGTCAGCAGCCAAGCTTCCAGGGGGCCTCTCTCGCAGTACTTC.

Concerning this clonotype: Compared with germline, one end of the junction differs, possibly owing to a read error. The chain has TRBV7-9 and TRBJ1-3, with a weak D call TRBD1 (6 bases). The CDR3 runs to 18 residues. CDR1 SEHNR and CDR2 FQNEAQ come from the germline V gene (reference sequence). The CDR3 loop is CASSFGIGQRRSGNSIYF. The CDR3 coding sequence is TGTGCCAGCAGCTTCGGAATCGGACAGCGGCGCTCTGGAAACAGCATATATTTT. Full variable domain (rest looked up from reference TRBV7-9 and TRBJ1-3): DTGVSQNPRHKITKRGQNVTFRCDPISEHNRLYWYRQTLGQGPEFLTYFQNEAQLEKSRLLSDRFSAERPKGSFSTLEIQRTEQGDSAMYLCASSFGIGQRRSGNSIYFGEGSWLTVV.

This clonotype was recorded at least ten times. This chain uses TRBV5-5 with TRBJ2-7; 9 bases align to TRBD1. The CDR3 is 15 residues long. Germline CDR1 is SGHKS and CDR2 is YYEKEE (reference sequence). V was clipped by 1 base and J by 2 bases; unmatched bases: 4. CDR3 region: CASSLKDRGAYEQYF. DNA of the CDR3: TGTGCCAGCAGCTTGAAAGACAGGGGGGCCTACGAGCAGTACTTC.

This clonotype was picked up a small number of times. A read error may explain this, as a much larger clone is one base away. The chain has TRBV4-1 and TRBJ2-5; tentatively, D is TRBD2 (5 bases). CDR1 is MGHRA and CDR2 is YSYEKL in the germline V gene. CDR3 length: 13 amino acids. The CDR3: CASNQDGGETQYF. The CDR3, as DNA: TGCGCCAGCAACCAAGATGGCGGGGAGACCCAGTACTTC.

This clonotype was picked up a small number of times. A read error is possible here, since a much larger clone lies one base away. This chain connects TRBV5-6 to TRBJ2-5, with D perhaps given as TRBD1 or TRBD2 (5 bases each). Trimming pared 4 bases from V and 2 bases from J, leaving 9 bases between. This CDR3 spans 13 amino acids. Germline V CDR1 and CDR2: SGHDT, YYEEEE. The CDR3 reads CASSMGRQETQYF. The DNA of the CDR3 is TGTGCCAGCAGCATGGGACGGCAAGAGACCCAGTACTTC.

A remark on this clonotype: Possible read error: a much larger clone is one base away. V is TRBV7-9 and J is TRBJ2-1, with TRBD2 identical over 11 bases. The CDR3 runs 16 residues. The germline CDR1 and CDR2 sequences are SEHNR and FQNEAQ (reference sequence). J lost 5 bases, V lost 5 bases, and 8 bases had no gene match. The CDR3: CASSNIAGGTNNEQFF. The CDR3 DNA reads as TGTGCCAGCAGCAACATAGCGGGAGGGACTAACAATGAGCAGTTCTTC.

CDR3 residues: CVSSPLDTGELFF. The DNA of the CDR3 is TGTGTTAGCAGTCCCTTGGACACCGGGGAGCTGTTTTTT. The chain has TRBV11-3 and TRBJ2-2; D unresolved. This CDR3 has 13 amino acids. The germline V gene has CDR1 SGHNT and CDR2 YENEEA.